This entry features one TCR beta chain sequence. CDR1 and CDR2 (germline): MNHNS, SASEGT. V shed 4 bases and J 3 bases; nucleotides not matched to a gene: 8. CDR3 length: 15 amino acids. Reverse transcription used around 480 ng RNA and constant-region primers for alpha and beta. Each of the alpha and beta chains got its own library through chain-specific third strand synthesis with indices. TCRdb re-derived calls from the 5' RACE reads in MiXCR, one entry per CDR3 protein. This table holds approximately 6,100 distinct CDR3 sequences, roughly 8.9% found once. These data come from a study of HIV-infected patients and healthy controls. Roughly three months, about 14 weeks, into antiretroviral therapy, follow-up blood was collected. No cell fractionation was done, so the repertoire covers all unsorted peripheral blood T cells.

The chain couples TRBV6-1 to TRBJ2-7; TRBD1 aligns across 8 bases. The sequencing here drew on blood, taken during antiretroviral therapy. The origin of this receptor is an adult with HIV infection. CDR3 sequence (DNA): TGTGCCAGCAGTGCAGGACAGGGATACAGCTACGAGCAGTACTTC. It specifies CASSAGQGYSYEQYF.